This T cell receptor beta chain was sequenced for a study of T cells in Graves' hyperthyroidism and ophthalmopathy. Whole-study context: Peripheral blood sampling occurred at initial diagnosis, before any treatment. Study-level results: Most clonotypes expanded in the thyroid (above 0.001) were also present in blood.

This clonotype has a count of ten or more. No antigen is known for it. The CDR3 is made up of 12 amino acids. V was cut by 0 bases and J by 7 bases, with 4 bases left in between. The TCR beta CDR3 regions underwent amplification using RNA transcripts as the source. A first-round RT-PCR of the TCR CDR3 used the HTBI primer set. TCRdb reanalysed the multiplex PCR reads using MiXCR and keeps one entry per CDR3 protein. The sample has roughly 570,000 distinct CDR3 sequences, 15% to 19% seen once. The clonotype was recovered from a woman aged 30 to 39 with Graves' hyperthyroidism. What was sequenced was blood. The chain links TRBV12-3 or TRBV12-4 to TRBJ1-5; no clear D. The CDR3 loop reads CASSLAHQPQHF. The CDR3 bases are TGTGCCAGCAGTTTAGCACACCAGCCCCAGCATTTT.